These 14 T cell receptor beta chains originate from one sample sequenced in a study of blood T cell repertoires in COVID-19 (dated by TCRdb to 2018 to 2020). Libraries were prepared through the immunoSEQ multiplex PCR assay. TCRdb's version of the immuneACCESS table is confined to in-frame rearrangements and falls short of the full clone set. An unresolved V gene accounts for under half of the shortfall where checked; the remainder is of unknown origin. This sample has tens of thousands of clones in its table, and 70% to 85% of those were observed once. About a fifth of the sample is in the top ten clones. Material for sequencing was peripheral blood. The origin of the receptors is a woman in her 50s with acute or convalescent COVID-19.

The rearrangement uses TRBV10-3 and TRBJ2-2; the D gene is possibly TRBD1 (6 bases). The V gene lost 5 bases and the J gene lost 4 bases, with 17 bases spanning the gap. This CDR3 contains 16 residues. CDR1 is ENHRY and CDR2 is SYGVKD in the germline V gene. CDR3 sequence reads: CAISHSARGSTGELFF. The CDR3 DNA is TGTGCCATCAGTCATAGTGCCAGGGGAAGCACCGGGGAGCTGTTTTTT.

The genes are TRBV7-3 and TRBJ2-3; 8 nucleotides align to TRBD1. Germline CDR1 is SGHTA and CDR2 is FQGTGA. Losses at the gene ends were 4 bases for V and 5 bases for J; bases not matched to a gene: 8. The CDR3 has 15 residues. CDR3 in DNA: TGTGCCAGCAGCTCGACAGGGGTTGTAGGAGATACGCAGTATTTT. This codes for CASSSTGVVGDTQYF.

The chain is built from TRBV2 and TRBJ2-7, with TRBD2 matching 7 bases. With V trimmed by 1 base and J by 4 bases, 7 bases remained unmatched. The CDR3 consists of 15 residues. Germline loops: CDR1 SNHLY, CDR2 FYNNEI. CDR3 DNA sequence: TGTGCCAGCAGTGAAGGGGGGGGTCGATCGTACGAGCAGTACTTC. Translated, it gives CASSEGGGRSYEQYF.

CDR3 DNA: TGTGCCATCCGGGGGGCCTATGGCTACACCTTC. It yields the protein CAIRGAYGYTF. The V and J genes are TRBV10-3 and TRBJ1-2; tentatively, D is TRBD1 (6 bases). The CDR3 length is 11 residues. Trimming took off 8 bases at V and 4 bases at J, with 8 bases between the two ends. The germline V gene has CDR1 ENHRY and CDR2 SYGVKD.

This chain links TRBV7-2 with TRBJ2-3; TRBD1 matches at 9 bases. The trim removed 5 bases at V and 4 bases at J, leaving 4 bases unmatched. The CDR3 loop spans 14 amino acids. CDR1 is SGHTA and CDR2 is FQGNSA in the germline V gene. This CDR3 reads CASSPGTGPDTQYF. In DNA form, the CDR3 reads TGTGCCAGCAGCCCCGGGACAGGGCCAGATACGCAGTATTTT.

The chain employs TRBV3-1 (or the pseudogene TRBV3-2) and TRBJ1-4; D is undetermined. This CDR3 has 14 residues. Trimming took 7 bases from V and 5 from J, leaving 14 bases between them. Germline V lookup: CDR1 LGHDT, CDR2 YNNKEL (reference sequence). In nucleotides, the CDR3 is TGTGCCAGCATCCTCCTGGGCGTCAATGAAAAACTGTTTTTT. This sequence encodes CASILLGVNEKLFF.

This chain uses TRBV7-2 with TRBJ2-5; TRBD2 aligns across 10 bases. The germline CDR1 and CDR2 sequences are SGHTA and FQGNSA. This CDR3 has 16 amino acids. Losses at the gene ends were 1 base for V and 2 bases for J; bases not matched to a gene: 4. DNA for the CDR3: TGTGCCAGCAGCTTAGAGGTAGCGGGGGGTCAAGAGACCCAGTACTTC. Translated, it gives CASSLEVAGGQETQYF.

The chain employs TRBV6-2 or TRBV6-3 and TRBJ1-1; D unresolved. Germline loops: CDR1 MNHEY, CDR2 SVGEGT. The CDR3 sequence is 15 residues long. The germline V and J ends were trimmed by 3 bases and 3 bases, with 14 bases remaining between them. CDR3 in DNA: TGTGCCAGCAGTTATCCGGTCTGGGGAGACACTGAAGCTTTCTTT. Translation: CASSYPVWGDTEAFF.

CDR3 in DNA: TGTGCCTGGAATGAGGGCAATCAGCCCCAGCATTTT. This translates into CAWNEGNQPQHF. The J gene is TRBJ1-5, the V gene TRBV30; unclear D gene. V lost 4 bases and J 2 bases, leaving 6 bases between the germline ends. Germline V gives CDR1 GTSNPN, CDR2 SVGIG (reference sequence). The length of the CDR3 is 12 residues.

This clone came up once. This chain links TRBV25-1 with TRBJ2-5; D remains ambiguous. V lost 5 bases to trimming and J lost 3 bases, with 7 bases between them. Germline CDR1 MGHDK, CDR2 SYGVNS. The CDR3 contains 12 residues. For the CDR3, the DNA is TGTGCCAGCAGTCTAATAAAAGAGACCCAGTACTTC. Translated: CASSLIKETQYF.

The chain combines TRBV4-2 with TRBJ2-4, with 13 bases fitting TRBD2. Germline V CDR1 and CDR2: LGHNA, YNFKEQ. With V trimmed by 0 bases and J by 8 bases, 10 bases remained unmatched. This CDR3 has 18 residues. This CDR3 is CASSQDATTSGGGYIQYF. CDR3 nucleotides: TGTGCCAGCAGCCAAGATGCTACCACTAGCGGGGGGGGTTACATTCAGTACTTC.

The chain joins TRBV28 to TRBJ1-5; D gene uncertain. Germline CDR1 reads MDHEN; CDR2 reads SYDVKM. The CDR3 has 16 amino acids. V shed 8 bases and J shed 6 bases, with 23 bases lying between them. The CDR3: CASLKEAFGVFQPQHF. CDR3 DNA sequence: TGTGCCAGCTTGAAGGAGGCCTTCGGTGTTTTTCAGCCCCAGCATTTT.

This clone was observed a handful of times. The chain carries TRBV19 and TRBJ2-7, with D tentatively TRBD1 (6 bases). Germline loops: CDR1 LNHDA, CDR2 SQIVND (reference sequence). The CDR3 length is 12 residues. V shed 4 bases and J shed 10 bases, with 14 bases lying between them. The CDR3 reads CASSRGPGHQYF. CDR3 nucleotides: TGTGCCAGTAGTAGGGGGCCGGGGCACCAGTACTTC.

V is TRBV5-1 and J is TRBJ2-3; D uncertain. The CDR3 loop spans 12 amino acids. Deletions cut 4 bases from V and 2 bases from J, with 5 bases between. Germline CDR1 reads SGHRS; CDR2 reads YFSETQ. CDR3 sequence (DNA): TGCGCCAGCAGCCTAAACACAGATACGCAGTATTTT. Protein product: CASSLNTDTQYF.